These 25 T cell receptor beta chains came from one sample sequenced in a study of cytomegalovirus exposure and HLA in healthy donors. With 60 Vbeta and 13 Jbeta primers, the PCR was carried out. The repertoire was sequenced with immunoSEQ multiplex PCR; TCRdb's copy has only in-frame clones and lacks some. The data contain about 300,000 clones, approximately 90% of them seen just once; the ten biggest clones take up almost 4%. The sequenced material came from PBMCs. Every receptor here comes from a man aged 35 to 55 in good health and CMV-seropositive.

As for this clone: A read error may produce the germline difference seen at one junction end. V usage is TRBV7-9 and J usage is TRBJ1-1; D not resolved. The CDR3 extends over 12 amino acids. Germline V gene sequence: CDR1 SEHNR, CDR2 FQNEAQ (reference sequence). CDR3: CSSSFLGTEAFF. CDR3 sequence (DNA): TGTTCCAGCAGCTTTCTAGGCACTGAAGCTTTCTTT.

This clone was observed a handful of times. V gene TRBV9 combines with J gene TRBJ2-3, with TRBD2 identical over 11 bases. V lost 4 bases, J lost 2 bases, and 12 bases stayed unmatched. Germline V gene data show CDR1 as SGDLS and CDR2 as YYNGEE. This CDR3 contains 18 residues. This CDR3 reads CASSPHPGTSGSTDTQYF. The CDR3 DNA reads as TGTGCCAGCAGCCCCCATCCCGGGACTAGCGGTTCCACAGATACGCAGTATTTT.

The chain employs TRBV6-5 and TRBJ1-6; TRBD1 aligns across 9 bases. The CDR3 sequence is 16 residues long. V lost 4 bases to trimming and J lost 9 bases; unmatched junction nucleotides: 10. CDR1 and CDR2 (germline): MNHEY, SVGAGI. CDR3 DNA sequence: TGTGCCAGCAGTTCGTGGGACAGGGCCGGGGGTTCACCCCTCCACTTT. As protein: CASSSWDRAGGSPLHF.

The genes are TRBV5-4 and TRBJ2-3; a possible D gene is TRBD2 (6 bases). Germline CDR1 is SGHNT and CDR2 is YYREEE (reference sequence). V was pared by 0 bases and J by 0 bases, with 8 bases between. The CDR3 sequence is 15 residues long. The CDR3 bases are TGTGCCAGCAGCTTGGGCGGGACCAGCACAGATACGCAGTATTTT. It is translated as CASSLGGTSTDTQYF.

J is TRBJ2-1 and V is TRBV9; weak D call: TRBD2 (6 bases). CDR1 is SGDLS, CDR2 YYNGEE, per germline. This CDR3 spans 19 amino acids. V lost 4 bases, J lost 0 bases, and 23 bases lay in between. CDR3 sequence: CASSSPSLTDGSSYNEQFF. The CDR3 DNA reads TGTGCCAGCAGCTCTCCATCTCTCACGGACGGGAGCTCCTACAATGAGCAGTTCTTC.

The J gene is TRBJ2-3, the V gene TRBV5-4; D may be TRBD2 (5 bases). Germline V gene lookup returns CDR1 SGHNT and CDR2 YYREEE (reference sequence). There are 13 residues in the CDR3. The ends were cut back, 4 bases at V and 6 bases at J, with 12 bases in the middle. Written as DNA, the CDR3 is TGTGCCAGCAGCCCTGCCGGGGAGGATACGCAGTATTTT. Translated: CASSPAGEDTQYF.

The J gene is TRBJ2-1, the V gene TRBV7-3; 8 nucleotides match TRBD1. The CDR3 has 15 amino acids. Germline CDR1 SGHTA, CDR2 FQGTGA. Losses at the gene ends were 1 base for V and 8 bases for J; bases not matched to a gene: 7. This CDR3 is CASSLRATGDHEQFF. CDR3 nucleotides: TGTGCCAGCAGCTTAAGGGCGACAGGGGATCATGAGCAGTTCTTC.

The gene calls are TRBV2 and TRBJ1-5, with D uncertain. The CDR3 consists of 13 residues. V dropped 3 bases and J dropped 4 bases, with 7 bases sitting between them. Germline V gene sequence: CDR1 SNHLY, CDR2 FYNNEI. CDR3 residues: CASSDSDNQPQHF. In nucleotides, the CDR3 is TGTGCCAGCAGTGATTCAGATAATCAGCCCCAGCATTTT.

The chain has TRBV25-1 and TRBJ1-1, with 7 bases identical to TRBD1. V lost 3 bases to trimming and J lost 5 bases; unmatched junction nucleotides: 9. This CDR3 spans 15 amino acids. CDR1 MGHDK and CDR2 SYGVNS come from the germline V gene. The CDR3 nucleotides read TGTGCCAGCAGTGAGCCCGACAGGGAAGGTACTGAAGCTTTCTTT. Its protein is CASSEPDREGTEAFF.

The chain is built from TRBV2 and TRBJ2-5; perhaps TRBD1 as D (6 bases). Trimming pared 3 bases from V and 8 bases from J, leaving 19 bases between. The germline gives CDR1 SNHLY, CDR2 FYNNEI. The CDR3 covers 15 residues. The CDR3 bases are TGTGCCAGCAGTGAGGCTCAGGGGAAGCTAATCACCCAGTACTTC. Amino acid sequence: CASSEAQGKLITQYF.

The table lists this clone with a count of one. The chain combines TRBV5-1 with TRBJ2-7; a possible D gene is TRBD1 (5 bases). This CDR3 comprises 14 residues. CDR1 and CDR2 (germline): SGHRS, YFSETQ. V was shortened by 4 bases and J by 3 bases, with 14 bases between the two germline ends. Here the CDR3 DNA reads TGCGCCAGCAGCGCGGTGGGGCCCCACTACGAGCAGTACTTC. Amino acids: CASSAVGPHYEQYF.

The chain uses TRBV12-2 and TRBJ2-1; TRBD2 is taken as the D call from the table, unchecked against the DNA. TRBV12-2 is a recognized pseudogene. The CDR3 is 14 amino acids. For the CDR3, the DNA is TGTGCAAGTCGCTTATCCAGCGGGCACAATGAGCAGTTCTTC. Protein sequence: CASRLSSGHNEQFF.

This clone showed up just a few times. The V and J genes are TRBV30 and TRBJ1-5; 7 bases are a match to TRBD1. V lost 1 base to trimming and J lost 3 bases; unmatched junction nucleotides: 3. The V gene's germline CDR1 is GTSNPN and CDR2 SVGIG (reference sequence). CDR3 length: 14 amino acids. The CDR3 DNA follows: TGTGCCTGGAGTGGGGACAGCCTCAATCAGCCCCAGCATTTT. Translated: CAWSGDSLNQPQHF.

V gene TRBV6-6 combines with J gene TRBJ2-1, with TRBD1 matching 8 bases. V shed 6 bases and J 5 bases; nucleotides not matched to a gene: 6. The germline V gene encodes CDR1 MNHNY and CDR2 SVGAGI (reference sequence). This CDR3 spans 14 amino acids. The CDR3 DNA reads TGTGCCAGCAGCCAGGACAGGGATCACAATGAGCAGTTCTTC. Its protein is CASSQDRDHNEQFF.

The gene calls are TRBV19 and TRBJ1-1; possibly TRBD1 for D (5 bases). Trimming left V 4 bases short and J 1 base short, with 10 bases between. CDR3 length: 14 residues. Germline V lookup: CDR1 LNHDA, CDR2 SQIVND (reference sequence). CDR3 sequence reads: CASSTQVRNTEAFF. CDR3 nucleotides: TGTGCCAGTAGTACACAGGTTAGGAACACTGAAGCTTTCTTT.

This chain joins TRBV5-1 and TRBJ1-3; D is ambiguous. Germline-derived CDR1 and CDR2 are SGHRS and YFSETQ. The CDR3 spans 14 residues. Trimming removed 0 bases at V and 4 bases at J, with 8 bases between. CDR3 residues: CASSLEGGGNTIYF. The CDR3 DNA follows: TGCGCCAGCAGCTTGGAAGGCGGGGGAAACACCATATATTTT.

The gene calls are TRBV2 and TRBJ2-2, with a tentative D call TRBD1 (6 bases). Trimming cost V 7 bases and J 6 bases, with 15 bases left between them. CDR1 and CDR2 from the germline V gene are SNHLY and FYNNEI. CDR3 length equals 14 residues. CDR3 protein: CASKGQGRPGELFF. The CDR3 nucleotides are TGTGCCAGCAAAGGGCAGGGGCGTCCCGGGGAGCTGTTTTTT.

The sample holds one count of this clone. This chain links TRBV7-2 with TRBJ1-1; 9 bases map to TRBD1. The CDR3 has 15 amino acids. The V segment lost 3 bases and the J segment 5 bases; nucleotides outside the gene matches: 7. Germline CDR1 SGHTA, CDR2 FQGNSA. The CDR3 here is CASSFPGTGRTEAFF. The CDR3 DNA sequence: TGTGCCAGCAGCTTTCCCGGGACAGGGCGGACTGAAGCTTTCTTT.

This CDR3 is CASSVASSEETQYF. CDR3 DNA: TGTGCCAGCAGCGTAGCTAGTAGCGAAGAGACCCAGTACTTC. The rearrangement joins TRBV9 to TRBJ2-5; TRBD2 is a possible D gene (5 bases). CDR3 length: 14 amino acids. V shed 0 bases and J shed 3 bases, with 9 bases lying between them. In germline, CDR1 is SGDLS, CDR2 YYNGEE.

This clone was seen only once. The chain has TRBV2 and TRBJ2-5; a weak D match, TRBD2 (5 bases). Germline CDR1 and CDR2: SNHLY and FYNNEI. V was clipped by 5 bases and J by 1 base, with 17 bases between them. CDR3 length: 16 residues. The CDR3 nucleotides read TGTGCCAGCAGTCTACTCGGGCAGCGGCCCCAAGAGACCCAGTACTTC. It encodes CASSLLGQRPQETQYF.

The chain links TRBV11-2 to TRBJ2-7; 8 bases are shared with TRBD1. CDR1 and CDR2 from the germline V gene are SGHAT and FQNNGV. CDR3 length: 14 residues. Unmatched junction bases numbered 5, after V lost 4 bases and J lost 3 bases. In DNA, the CDR3 is TGTGCCAGCAGCTCCCTAACAGGGGGCTACGAGCAGTACTTC. Translated: CASSSLTGGYEQYF.

The CDR3 sequence: CASSIVKGVDEQFF. The CDR3 DNA sequence: TGTGCCAGTAGTATAGTGAAAGGAGTCGATGAGCAGTTCTTC. The V gene is TRBV19, the J gene TRBJ2-1, with D unresolved. V was shortened by 1 base and J by 8 bases, with 12 bases between the two germline ends. CDR3 size: 14 residues. Germline assignment: CDR1 LNHDA and CDR2 SQIVND (reference sequence). The whole variable domain, filled in from reference TRBV19 and TRBJ2-1, reads DGGITQSPKYLFRKEGQNVTLSCEQNLNHDAMYWYRQDPGQGLRLIYYSQIVNDFQKGDIAEGYSVSREKKESFPLTVTSAQKNPTAFYLCASSIVKGVDEQFFGPGTRLTVL.

The J gene is TRBJ2-5, the V gene TRBV7-2; 7 bases match TRBD1. Germline CDR1 SGHTA, CDR2 FQGNSA. Trimming removed 5 bases from V and 0 bases from J; junction bases left unmatched: 3. This CDR3 contains 14 residues. CDR3 sequence reads: CASSKQGNQETQYF. The CDR3 nucleotides are TGTGCCAGCAGCAAACAGGGGAACCAAGAGACCCAGTACTTC.

The V call is TRBV11-2, the J call TRBJ1-4; tentatively, D is TRBD1 (6 bases). CDR3 length: 15 residues. Germline-derived CDR1 and CDR2 are SGHAT and FQNNGV. Trimming took off 6 bases at V and 8 bases at J, with 19 bases between the two ends. CDR3 DNA sequence: TGTGCCAGCAGTCCATTGGACAGTTATCTCGAAAAACTGTTTTTT. It yields the protein CASSPLDSYLEKLFF. Full variable domain (remainder filled in from reference TRBV11-2 and TRBJ1-4): EAGVAQSPRYKIIEKRQSVAFWCNPISGHATLYWYQQILGQGPKLLIQFQNNGVVDDSQLPKDRFSAERLKGVDSTLKIQPAKLEDSAVYLCASSPLDSYLEKLFFGSGTQLSVL.

This sequence joins TRBV29-1 and TRBJ1-4; D call uncertain. This CDR3 is 13 amino acids long. CDR1 SQVTM and CDR2 ANQGSEA come from the germline V gene. V was cut by 3 bases and J by 5 bases, with 10 bases left in between. In DNA, the CDR3 is TGCAGCGTTGAGAGCCAATCGAATGAAAAACTGTTTTTT. This gives the protein CSVESQSNEKLFF.